The entry below gives a single T cell receptor beta chain sequence along with its context. Its antigen is unknown. Libraries were prepared by immunoSEQ multiplex PCR; TCRdb keeps only in-frame clonotypes and omits some of them. Here the sample spans tens of thousands of clones, 86% being singletons. These data are taken from a study of T cell clones after liver transplantation. About the research overall: Liver transplant recipients had immunosuppression withdrawal attempted within 2 years. Patients counted as tolerant after at least one year off all immunosuppression, enzymes not exceeding twice normal. A pre-transplant mixed lymphocyte reaction with TCRbeta sequencing defined graft-donor-reactive clones followed in post-transplant blood.

CDR1 and CDR2 from the germline V gene are LNHDA and SQIVND (reference sequence). The CDR3 is 15 amino acids. The V end lost 6 bases, the J end lost 5 bases, and 17 bases lay between the germline ends. Regarding the study as a whole: Donor-reactive sequences fell more than third party-reactive ones, suggesting partial deletion.

J is TRBJ1-3 and V is TRBV19; TRBD1 is a possible D gene (5 bases). This receptor was obtained from a human patient who received a liver transplant. T cells may partly derive from the graft donor. The material was CD4+ T cells from blood, obtained 24 months after liver transplant. The CDR3 nucleotides read TGTGCCAGTAGCGGACCGGGACGGAATAGAAACACCATATATTTT. Its protein is CASSGPGRNRNTIYF.